The T cell receptor (beta chain) described here comes from a study of beta chain features in type 1 diabetes. Study results and caveats: Significant though moderate, a shortening of TCRB CDR3s appeared in all four CD4+ subsets of Type 1 diabetes patients. Fewer insertions but more deletions were seen at VDJ junctions in type 1 diabetes patients.

Isolated RNA was reverse transcribed in full, so expressed TCRB transcripts were sequenced. TCRdb's copy holds only in-frame clones and misses some; the assay was immunoSEQ multiplex PCR. The sample has about 360,000 clones, 10% to 15% seen once. With regard to this clone: Antigen specificity is unknown.

The clonotype originates from a woman under 30 with type 1 diabetes. Sequencing used naive CD4+ T cells from blood.

The CDR3: CASSRLGLADTQYF. The DNA of the CDR3 is TGTGCCAGCAGCCGCTTAGGTCTAGCAGATACGCAGTATTTT. The J gene is TRBJ2-3, the V gene TRBV7-3, with unresolved D. Germline CDR1 reads SGHTA; CDR2 reads FQGTGA. This CDR3 has 14 residues. Trimming removed 5 bases at V and 4 bases at J, with 13 bases between.